These 20 T cell receptor beta chains were all obtained from the same sample, sequenced in a study of response to subunit inactivated influenza vaccine. TCRdb itself ran the RT-PCR reads through MiXCR, one entry per CDR3 protein. The sample has some 850,000 distinct CDR3 sequences; roughly 18% are singletons. Sample: PBMCs from blood, taken 5 to 6 days after vaccination. The receptors were sampled from a man aged 50-60 years who received an inactivated influenza vaccine.

The chain carries TRBV11-2 and TRBJ2-1; D is ambiguous. The germline CDR1 and CDR2 sequences are SGHAT and FQNNGV. The length of the CDR3 is 14 residues. The V end lost 5 bases, the J end lost 1 base, and 9 bases lay between the germline ends. The CDR3 loop is CASSQLKSYNEQFF. The CDR3 DNA reads TGTGCCAGCAGCCAGTTGAAGTCCTACAATGAGCAGTTCTTC.

The V call is TRBV12-3 or TRBV12-4, the J call TRBJ2-3; TRBD2 matches at 10 bases. The CDR3 covers 16 residues. V lost 6 bases to trimming and J lost 2 bases; unmatched junction nucleotides: 8. CDR3: CASSRALAGDTDTQYF. The CDR3 nucleotides are TGTGCCAGCAGCCGGGCCCTAGCGGGAGACACAGATACGCAGTATTTT.

V and J are TRBV6-1 and TRBJ1-2; D possibly corresponds to TRBD1 (6 bases). CDR3 length: 13 residues. V lost 6 bases and J lost 4, with 12 bases in between. Germline loops: CDR1 MNHNS, CDR2 SASEGT. The CDR3 bases are TGTGCCAGCAGGTCCAGGGGTAGCTATGGCTACACCTTC. Protein sequence: CASRSRGSYGYTF.

This clonotype showed up many times. This sequence joins TRBV5-1 and TRBJ2-1; 8 bases are shared with TRBD1. The junction had 5 bases not matched to a gene; V was cut back by 4 bases and J by 2 bases. Germline V gene lookup returns CDR1 SGHRS and CDR2 YFSETQ. The CDR3 extends over 15 amino acids. Written as DNA, the CDR3 is TGCGCCAGCAGCCAAGGACAGGGTCCCTACAATGAGCAGTTCTTC. Translated, it gives CASSQGQGPYNEQFF. The variable domain in full, with the rest retrieved from reference TRBV5-1 and TRBJ2-1, is KAGVTQTPRYLIKTRGQQVTLSCSPISGHRSVSWYQQTPGQGLQFLFEYFSETQRNKGNFPGRFSGRQFSNSRSEMNVSTLELGDSALYLCASSQGQGPYNEQFFGPGTRLTVL.

V is TRBV5-5 and J is TRBJ2-7; D call uncertain. V lost 3 bases and J 2 bases, leaving 9 bases between the germline ends. Per germline, CDR1 SGHKS and CDR2 YYEKEE (reference sequence). CDR3 length equals 13 residues. Written as DNA, the CDR3 is TGTGCCAGCAGCTGGTCGGCAACCTACGAGCAGTACTTC. Its protein is CASSWSATYEQYF.

This clonotype came up a few times. The V and J genes are TRBV6-2 or TRBV6-3 and TRBJ2-5, with D maybe TRBD1 (5 bases). V was trimmed by 5 bases and J by 0 bases, leaving 7 bases between them. This CDR3 has 13 residues. Germline V gene sequence: CDR1 MNHEY, CDR2 SVGEGT. CDR3: CASSRQHQETQYF. The CDR3 DNA reads as TGTGCCAGCAGTCGACAGCACCAAGAGACCCAGTACTTC.

This clonotype was picked up a small number of times. The chain uses TRBV7-2 and TRBJ2-7, with TRBD1 matching over 11 bases. The CDR3 covers 15 residues. From germline, CDR1 is SGHTA and CDR2 FQGNSA. V trimming: 2 bases; J trimming: 3 bases; junction bases outside the gene matches: 3. The DNA for the CDR3 is TGTGCCAGCAGCTTAAGGGACAGGGGGGACTACGAGCAGTACTTC. Protein sequence: CASSLRDRGDYEQYF.

In its sample, this clonotype was seen a few times. The chain combines TRBV6-1 with TRBJ2-1, with 12 bases aligning to TRBD2. The junction had 6 bases not matched to a gene; V was cut back by 5 bases and J by 7 bases. This CDR3 has 15 amino acids. CDR1 and CDR2 (germline): MNHNS, SASEGT. The CDR3 DNA sequence: TGTGCCAGCAGTCTAGCGGGGGGGCGGAGGAATGAGCAGTTCTTC. This sequence encodes CASSLAGGRRNEQFF.

The chain employs TRBV20-1 and TRBJ1-5, with 10 bases matching TRBD1. The CDR3 is 18 residues long. Trimming at V came to 0 bases and at J to 1 base, leaving 9 bases not matched to a gene. CDR1 DFQATT and CDR2 SNEGSKA come from the germline V gene (reference sequence). CDR3 sequence reads: CSARDLRGGQGSNQPQHF. The CDR3 nucleotides are TGCAGTGCTAGAGACTTACGAGGGGGACAGGGGAGCAATCAGCCCCAGCATTTT.

The rearrangement joins TRBV6-2 or TRBV6-3 to TRBJ1-6, with D possibly matching TRBD1 (5 bases). Germline V gene lookup returns CDR1 MNHEY and CDR2 SVGEGT. This CDR3 has 14 amino acids. V was pared by 6 bases and J by 7 bases, with 13 bases between. CDR3 sequence: CASRYARGNSPLHF. CDR3 in DNA: TGTGCCAGCAGATATGCCCGGGGCAATTCACCCCTCCACTTT.

This clonotype was detected ten times or more. The J gene is TRBJ2-4, the V gene TRBV12-3 or TRBV12-4; D ambiguous. This CDR3 region has 11 residues. V lost 7 bases, J lost 2 bases, and 3 bases lay in between. The CDR3 spells CASTSKNIQYF. The DNA of the CDR3 is TGTGCCAGCACCTCCAAAAACATTCAGTACTTC.

On this clonotype itself: A junction boundary mismatches the germline segment, possibly from a read error. The chain has TRBV6-1 and TRBJ2-6, with D possibly being TRBD1 (5 bases). The germline CDR1 and CDR2 sequences are MNHNS and SASEGT. CDR3 length: 15 residues. The CDR3 DNA reads as TGTGCCAGCAGTCGCCAGACATCTGGGGCCAGCGTCCTGACTTTC. Translated, it gives CASSRQTSGASVLTF.

This clonotype has just a few counts. CDR3 coding DNA: TGTGCCAGCAGCTTAGCGCAGAGGGCGCGGAGCAATCAGCCCCAGCATTTT. This sequence encodes CASSLAQRARSNQPQHF. The chain couples TRBV7-8 to TRBJ1-5; no reliable D call. Trimming removed 0 bases from V and 1 base from J, with 13 bases in between. Germline assignment: CDR1 SGHVS and CDR2 FQNEAQ. The CDR3 totals 17 residues.

CDR3 loop: CARSRLRDRNTIYF. CDR3 bases: TGTGCCAGGTCGAGACTGCGGGACAGAAACACCATATATTTT. The chain recombines TRBV6-2 or TRBV6-3 with TRBJ1-3; D might be TRBD1 (6 bases). In germline, CDR1 is MNHEY, CDR2 SVGEGT. V was pared by 9 bases and J by 5 bases, with 17 bases between. There are 14 residues in the CDR3.

The J gene is TRBJ1-5, the V gene TRBV20-1; 8 positions match TRBD1. The V and J ends lost 0 bases and 1 base, in that order; junction bases with no gene match: 11. The CDR3 is 18 residues long. Germline CDR1 is DFQATT and CDR2 is SNEGSKA (reference sequence). The CDR3 coding sequence is TGCAGTGCTAGAGATATCCGGCAGGGGGCGGGAAGCAATCAGCCCCAGCATTTT. As protein: CSARDIRQGAGSNQPQHF.

V is TRBV6-5 and J is TRBJ2-7, with TRBD2 as a possible D gene (6 bases). This CDR3 region has 15 residues. In germline, CDR1 is MNHEY, CDR2 SVGAGI. Trimming removed 2 bases at V and 6 bases at J, with 17 bases between. The CDR3 DNA follows: TGTGCCAGCAGTTACGCCGGGACTTCATGGGGCGAGCAGTACTTC. Amino acid sequence: CASSYAGTSWGEQYF.

The chain joins TRBV28 to TRBJ2-1; D gene uncertain. The germline V gene encodes CDR1 MDHEN and CDR2 SYDVKM. There are 13 residues in the CDR3. V shed 2 bases and J shed 7 bases, with 9 bases lying between them. The CDR3 bases are TGTGCCAGCAGTTTAAGGGAAGGGAATGAGCAGTTCTTC. Amino acids: CASSLREGNEQFF. The full variable domain, its missing parts supplied by reference TRBV28 and TRBJ2-1, is DVKVTQSSRYLVKRTGEKVFLECVQDMDHENMFWYRQDPGLGLRLIYFSYDVKMKEKGDIPEGYSVSREKKERFSLILESASTNQTSMYLCASSLREGNEQFFGPGTRLTVL.

This clonotype was picked up a small number of times. The chain recombines TRBV5-1 with TRBJ2-7, with D possibly called TRBD1 or TRBD2 (7 bases each). The CDR3 spans 15 residues. Germline V lookup: CDR1 SGHRS, CDR2 YFSETQ. The ends were cut back, 1 base at V and 6 bases at J, with 17 bases in the middle. The CDR3 reads CASSLMDRRGGEQYF. The CDR3 nucleotides read TGCGCCAGCAGCTTGATGGACAGGAGGGGGGGCGAGCAGTACTTC.

In DNA form, the CDR3 reads TGTGCCAGCAGCCAAGCCCCTTGGGGTAGCGGCTACACCTTC. Its protein is CASSQAPWGSGYTF. This chain connects TRBV3-1 to TRBJ1-2; D is unresolved. Germline V gene lookup returns CDR1 LGHDT and CDR2 YNNKEL (reference sequence). This CDR3 is 14 amino acids long. Trimming pared 1 base from V and 8 bases from J, leaving 14 bases between.

V and J are TRBV12-3 or TRBV12-4 and TRBJ1-5; 9 bases agree with TRBD1. V shed 3 bases and J 3 bases; nucleotides not matched to a gene: 3. The CDR3 consists of 15 residues. The CDR3 loop is CASSFWTGDNQPQHF. CDR3 nucleotide sequence: TGTGCCAGCAGTTTTTGGACAGGGGACAATCAGCCCCAGCATTTT.